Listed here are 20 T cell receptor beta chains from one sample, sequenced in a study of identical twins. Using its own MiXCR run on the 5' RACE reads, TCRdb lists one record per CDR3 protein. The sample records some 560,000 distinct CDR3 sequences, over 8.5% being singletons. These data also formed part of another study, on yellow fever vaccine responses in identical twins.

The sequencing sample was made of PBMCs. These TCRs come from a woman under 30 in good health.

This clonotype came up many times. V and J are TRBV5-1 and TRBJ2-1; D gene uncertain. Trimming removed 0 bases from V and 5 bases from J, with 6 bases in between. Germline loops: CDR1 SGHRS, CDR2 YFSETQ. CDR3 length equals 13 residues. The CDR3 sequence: CASSLVAHNEQFF. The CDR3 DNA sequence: TGCGCCAGCAGCTTGGTGGCTCACAATGAGCAGTTCTTC.

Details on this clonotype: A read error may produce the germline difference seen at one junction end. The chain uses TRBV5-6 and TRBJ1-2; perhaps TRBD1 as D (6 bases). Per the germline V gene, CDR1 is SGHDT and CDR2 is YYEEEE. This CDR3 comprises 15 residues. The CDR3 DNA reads TGTGCCCGCAGCTACGGACAGCAAGCTAACTATGGCTACACCTTC. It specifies CARSYGQQANYGYTF.

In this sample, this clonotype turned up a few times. CDR3 region: CASRPTGINEQYF. The DNA of the CDR3 is TGTGCCAGCAGGCCTACAGGGATCAACGAGCAGTACTTC. The V gene is TRBV6-1, the J gene TRBJ2-7, with D possibly matching TRBD1 (6 bases). V shed 6 bases and J shed 5 bases, with 14 bases lying between them. The CDR3 runs to 13 residues. Per the germline V gene, CDR1 is MNHNS and CDR2 is SASEGT.

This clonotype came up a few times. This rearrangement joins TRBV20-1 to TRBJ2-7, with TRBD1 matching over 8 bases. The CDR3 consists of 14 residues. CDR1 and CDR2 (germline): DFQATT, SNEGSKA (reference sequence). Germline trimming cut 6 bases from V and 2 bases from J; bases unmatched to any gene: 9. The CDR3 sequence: CSAIPGTGTYEQYF. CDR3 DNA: TGCAGTGCAATACCCGGGACAGGTACCTACGAGCAGTACTTC.

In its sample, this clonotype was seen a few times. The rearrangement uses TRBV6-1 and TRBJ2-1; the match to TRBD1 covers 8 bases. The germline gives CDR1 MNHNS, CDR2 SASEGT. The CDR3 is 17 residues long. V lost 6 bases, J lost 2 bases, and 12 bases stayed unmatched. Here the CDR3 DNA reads TGTGCCAGCAGCAAACAAGGGGGGACAGGTACCTACAATGAGCAGTTCTTC. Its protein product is CASSKQGGTGTYNEQFF.

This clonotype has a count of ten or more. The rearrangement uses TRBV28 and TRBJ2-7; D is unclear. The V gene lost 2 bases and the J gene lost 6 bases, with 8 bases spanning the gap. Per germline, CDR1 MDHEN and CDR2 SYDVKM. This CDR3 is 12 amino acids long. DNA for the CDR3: TGTGCCAGCAGTTTAGAGGTAACCGAGCAGTACTTC. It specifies CASSLEVTEQYF.

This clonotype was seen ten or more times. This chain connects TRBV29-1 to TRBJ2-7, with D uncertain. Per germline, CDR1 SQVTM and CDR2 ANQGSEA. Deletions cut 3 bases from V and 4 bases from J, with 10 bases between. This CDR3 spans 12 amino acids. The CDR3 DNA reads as TGCAGCGTTGAGTTGCGTGAATACGAGCAGTACTTC. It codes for CSVELREYEQYF.

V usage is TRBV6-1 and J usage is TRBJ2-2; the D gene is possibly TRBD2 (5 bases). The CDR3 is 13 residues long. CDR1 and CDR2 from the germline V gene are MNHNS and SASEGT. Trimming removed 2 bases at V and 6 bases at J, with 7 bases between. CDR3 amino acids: CASSELGAGELFF. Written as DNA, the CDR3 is TGTGCCAGCAGTGAACTCGGGGCCGGGGAGCTGTTTTTT.

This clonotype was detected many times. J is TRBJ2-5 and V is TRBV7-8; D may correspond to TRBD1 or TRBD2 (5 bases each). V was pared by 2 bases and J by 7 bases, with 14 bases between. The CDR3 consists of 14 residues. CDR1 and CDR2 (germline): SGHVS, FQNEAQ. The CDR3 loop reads CASSLQGSGGTQYF. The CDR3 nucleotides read TGTGCCAGCAGCTTACAAGGCAGTGGGGGGACCCAGTACTTC. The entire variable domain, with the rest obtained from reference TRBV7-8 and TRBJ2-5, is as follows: GAGVSQSPRYKVAKRGQDVALRCDPISGHVSLFWYQQALGQGPEFLTYFQNEAQLDKSGLPSDRFFAERPEGSVSTLKIQRTQQEDSAVYLCASSLQGSGGTQYFGPGTRLLVL.

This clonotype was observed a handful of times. CDR3 protein: CASSLRAPGQETQYF. CDR3 DNA sequence: TGCGCCAGCAGCTTGCGGGCACCTGGTCAAGAGACCCAGTACTTC. The chain couples TRBV5-1 to TRBJ2-5; D is ambiguous. CDR1 is SGHRS, CDR2 YFSETQ, per germline. CDR3 size: 15 residues. The V end lost 1 base, the J end lost 2 bases, and 12 bases lay between the germline ends.

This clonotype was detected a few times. The chain's CDR3 is CASRGGTSGTYEQYF. The CDR3 region has the DNA TGTGCCAGCAGGGGGGGCACTAGCGGGACCTACGAGCAGTACTTC. The V gene is TRBV27, the J gene TRBJ2-7, with TRBD2 identical over 10 bases. Germline CDR1 and CDR2: MNHEY and SMNVEV (reference sequence). Trimming took 6 bases from V and 2 from J; bases not matched to a gene: 7. The CDR3 sequence is 15 residues long.

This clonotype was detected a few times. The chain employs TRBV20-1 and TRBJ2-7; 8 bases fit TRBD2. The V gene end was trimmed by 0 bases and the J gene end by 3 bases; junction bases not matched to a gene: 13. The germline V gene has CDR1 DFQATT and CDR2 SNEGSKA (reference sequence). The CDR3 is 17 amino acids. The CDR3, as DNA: TGCAGTGCTAGAGAGGGCCCCTACGGGGGGGATGGCTACGAGCAGTACTTC. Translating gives CSAREGPYGGDGYEQYF.

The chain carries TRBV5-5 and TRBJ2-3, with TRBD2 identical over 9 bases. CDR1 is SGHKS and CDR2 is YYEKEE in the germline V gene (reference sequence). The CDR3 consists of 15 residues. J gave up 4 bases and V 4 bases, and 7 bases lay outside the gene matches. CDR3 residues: CASSGPSGMADTQYF. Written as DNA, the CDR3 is TGTGCCAGCAGCGGGCCTAGCGGGATGGCAGATACGCAGTATTTT.

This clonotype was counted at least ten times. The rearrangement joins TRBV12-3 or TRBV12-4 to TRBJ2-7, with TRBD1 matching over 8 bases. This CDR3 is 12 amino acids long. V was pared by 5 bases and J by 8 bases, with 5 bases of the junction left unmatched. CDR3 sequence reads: CASSPTGDQQYF. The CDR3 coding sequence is TGTGCCAGCAGTCCGACAGGGGATCAGCAGTACTTC.

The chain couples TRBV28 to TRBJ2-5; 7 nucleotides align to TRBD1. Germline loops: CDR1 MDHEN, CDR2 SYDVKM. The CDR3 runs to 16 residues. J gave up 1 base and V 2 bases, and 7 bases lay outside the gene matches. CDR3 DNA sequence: TGTGCCAGCAGTTTAAGGGGGCGCCTCCTCCAAGAGACCCAGTACTTC. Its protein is CASSLRGRLLQETQYF.

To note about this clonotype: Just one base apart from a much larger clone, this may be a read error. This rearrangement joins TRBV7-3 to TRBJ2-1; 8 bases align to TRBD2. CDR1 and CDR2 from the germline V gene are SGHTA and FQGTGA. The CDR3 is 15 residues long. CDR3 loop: CASSKRGQPYNERFF. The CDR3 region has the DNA TGTGCCAGCAGCAAGCGGGGGCAACCCTACAATGAGCGGTTCTTC.

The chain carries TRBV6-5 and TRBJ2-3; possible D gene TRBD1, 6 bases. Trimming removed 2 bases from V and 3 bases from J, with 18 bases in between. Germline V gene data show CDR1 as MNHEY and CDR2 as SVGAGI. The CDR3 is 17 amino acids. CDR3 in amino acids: CASSYRVPGHLTDTQYF. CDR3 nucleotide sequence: TGTGCCAGCAGTTACAGAGTACCGGGACACCTAACAGATACGCAGTATTTT.

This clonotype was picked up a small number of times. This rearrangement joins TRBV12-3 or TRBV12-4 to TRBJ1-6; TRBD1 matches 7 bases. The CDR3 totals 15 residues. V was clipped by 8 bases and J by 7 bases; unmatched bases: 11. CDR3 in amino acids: CASSPGGGKNSPLHF. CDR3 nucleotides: TGTGCCAGCTCTCCGGGAGGGGGCAAAAATTCACCCCTCCACTTT.

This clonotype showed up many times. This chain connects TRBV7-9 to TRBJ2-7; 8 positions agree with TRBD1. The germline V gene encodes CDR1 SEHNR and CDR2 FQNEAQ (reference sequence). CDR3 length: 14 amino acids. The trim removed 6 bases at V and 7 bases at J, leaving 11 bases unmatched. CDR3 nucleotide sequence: TGTGCCAGCAGTCCGGACAGGGCAGGAGGGGAGCAGTACTTC. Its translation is CASSPDRAGGEQYF. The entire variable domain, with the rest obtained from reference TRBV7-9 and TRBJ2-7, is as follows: DTGVSQNPRHKITKRGQNVTFRCDPISEHNRLYWYRQTLGQGPEFLTYFQNEAQLEKSRLLSDRFSAERPKGSFSTLEIQRTEQGDSAMYLCASSPDRAGGEQYFGPGTRLTVT.

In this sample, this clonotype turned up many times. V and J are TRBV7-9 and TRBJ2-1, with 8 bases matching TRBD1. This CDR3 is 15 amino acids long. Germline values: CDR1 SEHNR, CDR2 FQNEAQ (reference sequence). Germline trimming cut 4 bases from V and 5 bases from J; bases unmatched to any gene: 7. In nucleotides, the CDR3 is TGTGCCAGCAGCTACCGGGACAGGCCGAACAATGAGCAGTTCTTC. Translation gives CASSYRDRPNNEQFF. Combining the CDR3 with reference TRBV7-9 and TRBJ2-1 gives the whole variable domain DTGVSQNPRHKITKRGQNVTFRCDPISEHNRLYWYRQTLGQGPEFLTYFQNEAQLEKSRLLSDRFSAERPKGSFSTLEIQRTEQGDSAMYLCASSYRDRPNNEQFFGPGTRLTVL.